This T cell receptor (beta chain) is from a study of blood T cell repertoires in COVID-19. The wider study: Sites in the United States, Italy and Spain provided acute and convalescent COVID-19 samples. The cDNA or gDNA used as material had been derived from T cells, B-cell-depleted T cells, or PBMCs.

Germline-derived CDR1 and CDR2 are MNHNY and SVGAGI (reference sequence). The V and J ends lost 5 bases and 5 bases, in that order; junction bases with no gene match: 7. The CDR3 has 17 amino acids. Study processing details: Quantification of nucleated cells was approximated via reference gene primer amplification. Produced via immunoSEQ multiplex PCR; TCRdb's table is partial and in-frame only. That table is the source of V, J and clone size, and D and trimming were worked out from the DNA. The sample lists roughly 150,000 clones; more than 70% were seen once. The sequence derives from a woman aged 80 or older with active or convalescent COVID-19. The genes are TRBV6-6 and TRBJ2-2; TRBD2 agrees at 14 bases. Sequences were obtained from peripheral blood. The DNA for the CDR3 is TGTGCCAGCAGTCGAGGGACTAGCGGGAGTCTAACCGGGGAGCTGTTTTTT. This encodes CASSRGTSGSLTGELFF.